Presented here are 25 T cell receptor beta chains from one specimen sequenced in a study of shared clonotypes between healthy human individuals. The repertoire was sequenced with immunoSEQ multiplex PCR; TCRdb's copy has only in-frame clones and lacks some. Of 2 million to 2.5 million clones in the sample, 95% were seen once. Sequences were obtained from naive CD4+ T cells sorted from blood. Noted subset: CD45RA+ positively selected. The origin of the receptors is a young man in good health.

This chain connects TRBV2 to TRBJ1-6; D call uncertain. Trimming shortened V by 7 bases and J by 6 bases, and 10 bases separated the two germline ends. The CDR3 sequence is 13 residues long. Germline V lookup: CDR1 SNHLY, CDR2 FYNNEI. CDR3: CASMPELNSPLHF. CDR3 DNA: TGTGCCAGCATGCCAGAGCTTAATTCACCCCTCCACTTT.

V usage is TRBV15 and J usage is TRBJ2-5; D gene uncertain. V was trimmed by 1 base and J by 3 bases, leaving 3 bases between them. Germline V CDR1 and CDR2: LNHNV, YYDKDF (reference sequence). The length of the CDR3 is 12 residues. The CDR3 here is CATSRVKETQYF. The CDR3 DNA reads TGTGCCACCAGCAGAGTTAAAGAGACCCAGTACTTC.

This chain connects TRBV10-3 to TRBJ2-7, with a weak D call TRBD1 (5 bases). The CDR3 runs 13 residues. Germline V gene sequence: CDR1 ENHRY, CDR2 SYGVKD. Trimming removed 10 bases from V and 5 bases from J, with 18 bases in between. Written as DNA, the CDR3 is TGTGCCAACCCGCATTCCGCAGGGAACGAGCAGTACTTC. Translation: CANPHSAGNEQYF.

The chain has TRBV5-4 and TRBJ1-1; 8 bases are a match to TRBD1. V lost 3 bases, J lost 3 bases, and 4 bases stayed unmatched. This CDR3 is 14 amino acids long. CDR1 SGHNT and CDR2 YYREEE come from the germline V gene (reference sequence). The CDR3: CASSWTGRDTEAFF. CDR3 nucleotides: TGTGCCAGCAGCTGGACAGGGCGAGACACTGAAGCTTTCTTT.

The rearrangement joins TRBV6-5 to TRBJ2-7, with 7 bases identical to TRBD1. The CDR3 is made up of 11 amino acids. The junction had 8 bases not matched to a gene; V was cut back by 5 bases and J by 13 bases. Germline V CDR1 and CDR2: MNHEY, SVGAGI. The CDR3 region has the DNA TGTGCCAGCAGTAACCGGGACAGAAGATACTTC. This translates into CASSNRDRRYF.

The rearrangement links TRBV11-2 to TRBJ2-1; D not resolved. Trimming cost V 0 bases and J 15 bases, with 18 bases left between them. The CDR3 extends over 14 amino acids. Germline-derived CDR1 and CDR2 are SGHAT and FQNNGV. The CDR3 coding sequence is TGTGCCAGCAGCTTAGATGACATGGTCCCCAAATTGTTCTTC. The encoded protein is CASSLDDMVPKLFF. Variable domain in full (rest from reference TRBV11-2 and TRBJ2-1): EAGVAQSPRYKIIEKRQSVAFWCNPISGHATLYWYQQILGQGPKLLIQFQNNGVVDDSQLPKDRFSAERLKGVDSTLKIQPAKLEDSAVYLCASSLDDMVPKLFFGPGTRLTVL.

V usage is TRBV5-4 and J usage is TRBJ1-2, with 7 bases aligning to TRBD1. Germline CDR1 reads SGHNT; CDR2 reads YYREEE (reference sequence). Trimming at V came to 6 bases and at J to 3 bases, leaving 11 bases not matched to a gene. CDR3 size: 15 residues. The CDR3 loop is CASNPRGGTHYGYTF. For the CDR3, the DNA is TGTGCCAGCAACCCTCGAGGGGGCACTCACTATGGCTACACCTTC.

The CDR3 here is CASSLLYADTQYF. As DNA, the CDR3 is TGTGCCAGCAGTTTACTTTACGCAGATACGCAGTATTTT. The chain couples TRBV27 to TRBJ2-3, with no clear D. V gave up 2 bases and J gave up 4 bases, with 7 bases separating them. Germline V CDR1 and CDR2: MNHEY, SMNVEV (reference sequence). CDR3 size: 13 residues.

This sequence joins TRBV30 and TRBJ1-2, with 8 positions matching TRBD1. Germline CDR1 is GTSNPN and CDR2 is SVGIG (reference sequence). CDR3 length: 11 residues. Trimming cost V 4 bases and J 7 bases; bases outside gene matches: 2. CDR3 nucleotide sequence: TGTGCCTGGACAGGGGGCGGTGGCTACACCTTC. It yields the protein CAWTGGGGYTF.

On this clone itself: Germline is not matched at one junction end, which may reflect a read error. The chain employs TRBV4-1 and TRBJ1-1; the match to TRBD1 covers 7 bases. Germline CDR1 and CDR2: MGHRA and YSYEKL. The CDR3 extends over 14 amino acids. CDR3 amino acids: CASSQGYKGQAATF. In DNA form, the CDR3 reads TGCGCCAGCAGCCAAGGTTATAAAGGACAGGCTGCCACTTTT.

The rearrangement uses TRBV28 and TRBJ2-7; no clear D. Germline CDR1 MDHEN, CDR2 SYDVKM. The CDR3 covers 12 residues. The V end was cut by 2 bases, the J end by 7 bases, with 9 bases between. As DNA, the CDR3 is TGTGCCAGCAGTTTAGGGCGTAGGGAGCAGTACTTC. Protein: CASSLGRREQYF.

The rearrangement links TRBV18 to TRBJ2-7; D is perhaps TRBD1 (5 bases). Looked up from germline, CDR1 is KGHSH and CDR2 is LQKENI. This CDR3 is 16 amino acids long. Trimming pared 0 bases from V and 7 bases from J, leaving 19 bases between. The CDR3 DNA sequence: TGTGCCAGCTCACCACCGGGCAGGGCCCTAAGTGGTGAGCAGTACTTC. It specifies CASSPPGRALSGEQYF.

The DNA for the CDR3 is TGTGCCAGCAGTGACAGGGGAGATTCACCCCTCCACTTT. Encoded protein: CASSDRGDSPLHF. The chain has TRBV6-4 and TRBJ1-6, with D tentatively TRBD1 (5 bases). CDR1 is MRHNA and CDR2 is SNTAGT in the germline V gene. There are 13 residues in the CDR3. Deletions cut 2 bases from V and 8 bases from J, with 7 bases between.

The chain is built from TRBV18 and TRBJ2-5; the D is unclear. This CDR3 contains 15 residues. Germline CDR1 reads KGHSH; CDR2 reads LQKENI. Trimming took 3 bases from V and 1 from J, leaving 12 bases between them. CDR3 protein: CASSPPGPVQETQYF. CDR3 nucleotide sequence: TGTGCCAGCTCACCGCCTGGGCCAGTCCAAGAGACCCAGTACTTC.

The CDR3 region is CASSPGTAATNEKLFF. CDR3 in DNA: TGCGCCAGCAGCCCTGGGACAGCAGCAACTAATGAAAAACTGTTTTTT. This chain uses TRBV5-1 with TRBJ1-4; TRBD1 matches 7 bases. The CDR3 consists of 16 residues. Germline V gene lookup returns CDR1 SGHRS and CDR2 YFSETQ. With 4 bases clipped from V and 0 bases from J, the junction kept 6 bases outside the gene matches.

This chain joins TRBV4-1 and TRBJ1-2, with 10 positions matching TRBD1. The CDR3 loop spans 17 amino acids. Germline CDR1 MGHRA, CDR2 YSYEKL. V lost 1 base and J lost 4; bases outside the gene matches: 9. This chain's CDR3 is CASSQATGTGDSYGYTF. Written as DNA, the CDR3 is TGCGCCAGCAGCCAAGCCACCGGGACAGGGGATAGCTATGGCTACACCTTC.

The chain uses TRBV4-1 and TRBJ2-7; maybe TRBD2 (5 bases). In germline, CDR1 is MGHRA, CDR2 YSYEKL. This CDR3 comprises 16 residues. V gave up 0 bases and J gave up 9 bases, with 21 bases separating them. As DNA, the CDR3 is TGCGCCAGCAGCCAAGATTCTCCCGGGTTGGAAGCGGCGCAGTACTTC. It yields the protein CASSQDSPGLEAAQYF.

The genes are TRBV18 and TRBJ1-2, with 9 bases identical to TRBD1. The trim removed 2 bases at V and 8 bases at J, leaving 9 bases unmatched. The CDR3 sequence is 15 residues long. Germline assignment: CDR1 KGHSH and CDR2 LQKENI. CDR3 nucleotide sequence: TGTGCCAGCTCACCATCAACAGGGGGCGGGAGCGGCTACACCTTC. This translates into CASSPSTGGGSGYTF.

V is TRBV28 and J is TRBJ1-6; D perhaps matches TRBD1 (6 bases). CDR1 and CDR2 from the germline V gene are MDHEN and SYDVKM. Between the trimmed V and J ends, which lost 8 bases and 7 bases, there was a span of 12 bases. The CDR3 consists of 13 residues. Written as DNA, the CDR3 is TGTGCCAGCGGTCGGGGGCGGAATTCACCCCTCCACTTT. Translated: CASGRGRNSPLHF.

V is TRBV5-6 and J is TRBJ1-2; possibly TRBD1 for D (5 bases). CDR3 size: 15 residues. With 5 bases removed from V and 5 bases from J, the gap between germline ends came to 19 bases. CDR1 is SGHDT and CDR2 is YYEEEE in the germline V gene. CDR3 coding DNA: TGTGCCAGCAGGGAGTATGGGGCCAGTGGATATGGCTACACCTTC. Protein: CASREYGASGYGYTF.

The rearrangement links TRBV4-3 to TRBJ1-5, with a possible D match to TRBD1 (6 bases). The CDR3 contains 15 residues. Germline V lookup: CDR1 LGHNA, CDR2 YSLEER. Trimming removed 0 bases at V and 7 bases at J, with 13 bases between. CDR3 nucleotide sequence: TGCGCCAGCAGCCAAGACAGGGGTGTCGGACAGCCCCAGCATTTT. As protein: CASSQDRGVGQPQHF.

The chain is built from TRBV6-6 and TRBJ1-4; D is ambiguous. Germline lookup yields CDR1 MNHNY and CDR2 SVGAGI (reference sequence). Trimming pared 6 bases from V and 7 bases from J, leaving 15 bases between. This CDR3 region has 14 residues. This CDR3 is CASSVEALGEKLFF. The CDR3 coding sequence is TGTGCCAGCAGCGTGGAGGCTTTAGGTGAAAAACTGTTTTTT.

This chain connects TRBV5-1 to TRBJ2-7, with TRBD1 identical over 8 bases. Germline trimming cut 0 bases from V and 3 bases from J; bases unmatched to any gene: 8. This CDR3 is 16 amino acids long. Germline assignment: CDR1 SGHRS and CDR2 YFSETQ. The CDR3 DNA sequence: TGCGCCAGCAGCTTGGTTCAGGGGGCGCAGATCTACGAGCAGTACTTC. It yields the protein CASSLVQGAQIYEQYF.

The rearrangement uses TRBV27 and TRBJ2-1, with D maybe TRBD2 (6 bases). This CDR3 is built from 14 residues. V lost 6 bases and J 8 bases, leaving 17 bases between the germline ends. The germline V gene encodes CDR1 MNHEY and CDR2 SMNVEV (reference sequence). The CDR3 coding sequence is TGTGCCAGCAGGGGTTTAACTAGCCCGGATGAGCAGTTCTTC. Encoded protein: CASRGLTSPDEQFF.

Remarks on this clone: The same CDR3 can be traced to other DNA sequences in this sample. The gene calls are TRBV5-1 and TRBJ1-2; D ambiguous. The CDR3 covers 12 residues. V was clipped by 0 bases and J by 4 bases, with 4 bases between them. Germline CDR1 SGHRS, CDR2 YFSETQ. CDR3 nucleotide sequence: TGCGCCAGCAGCTTGGATAGCTATGGCTACACCTTC. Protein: CASSLDSYGYTF.